This TCR beta chain was found in a study of OX40 agonist ivuxolimab in advanced cancers. Overall study results and limits: Antigen specificity was not determined for the expanded peripheral T cells.

Repertoires were generated with immunoSEQ multiplex PCR, while TCRdb's copy carries only in-frame clones and drops some. The sample records approximately 65,000 clones, roughly four fifths being singletons. This clone is a singleton in its sample. Its antigen is undetermined. Germline V gene lookup returns CDR1 MGHDK and CDR2 SYGVNS. Deletions cut 3 bases from V and 5 bases from J, with 10 bases between. The CDR3 extends over 13 amino acids. The sequencing used CD4+ or CD8+ T cells sorted from blood, collected in a trial of the OX40 agonist ivuxolimab. This receptor was taken from an adult with an advanced solid tumor such as melanoma, head and neck, liver or kidney cancer. V is TRBV25-1 and J is TRBJ2-5; no clear D gene. The CDR3 is CASSEGYRETQYF. CDR3 in DNA: TGTGCCAGCAGTGAGGGATACCGCGAGACCCAGTACTTC.